The present T cell receptor (beta chain) was sequenced within a study of T-cell reconstitution after alpha-beta-depleted transplantation in children. Germline CDR1 is MNHEY and CDR2 is SMNVEV (reference sequence). The V gene end was trimmed by 5 bases and the J gene end by 10 bases; junction bases not matched to a gene: 16. The length of the CDR3 is 17 residues. The TCRbeta library incorporated unique molecular identifiers. TCRdb re-called the PCR reads with MiXCR, one entry per CDR3 protein. The data contain 800,000 to 1,000,000 distinct CDR3 sequences, about 26% of them singletons. The genes are TRBV27 and TRBJ2-1, with TRBD2 matching 11 bases. The material was PBMCs, mostly from graft donor cells, obtained 360 days after TCRalphabeta/CD19-depleted stem cell transplant. This TCR was recovered from a boy under two years old who had a stem cell transplant for SCID, so the T cells may come from the graft donor. The CDR3 DNA sequence: TGTGCCAGCAGTCCCCTTTTATTAGCGGGGGGGGTTCGAGAGCAGTTCTTC. It encodes CASSPLLLAGGVREQFF.